One and the same sample provided the 12 T cell receptor beta chains below, sequenced in a study of control samples from healthy donors and cancer patients. The data were produced by immunoSEQ multiplex PCR, yet TCRdb's version contains in-frame clones alone and is incomplete. This sample has under 85,000 clones; roughly 89% occur once, and the top ten carry less than 6%. Specimen: PBMCs. These receptors originate from a man between 60 and 75 years old with colorectal cancer.

DNA for the CDR3: TGTGCCAGCTCGGGCCCCTCGGGCGGGGAGCTGTTTTTT. Amino acids: CASSGPSGGELFF. The chain uses TRBV6-5 and TRBJ2-2, with D hard to call. Trimming took 8 bases from V and 7 from J, leaving 14 bases between them. From germline, CDR1 is MNHEY and CDR2 SVGAGI. This CDR3 comprises 13 residues.

The chain combines TRBV19 with TRBJ2-6; TRBD1 aligns across 11 bases. V lost 8 bases and J lost 0; bases outside the gene matches: 12. CDR3 size: 19 residues. Germline loops: CDR1 LNHDA, CDR2 SQIVND (reference sequence). The CDR3 sequence: CASPKNTGTGGSGANVLTF. The CDR3 coding sequence is TGTGCCAGTCCCAAAAACACCGGGACAGGGGGCTCTGGGGCCAACGTCCTGACTTTC.

The table lists this clone with a count of one. The chain employs TRBV5-6 and TRBJ1-5; no firm D call. The CDR3 is 14 amino acids. Germline assignment: CDR1 SGHDT and CDR2 YYEEEE. The V end was cut by 0 bases, the J end by 3 bases, with 7 bases between. CDR3 sequence reads: CASSLAGPNQPQHF. CDR3 in DNA: TGTGCCAGCAGCTTGGCGGGCCCCAATCAGCCCCAGCATTTT.

This rearrangement joins TRBV5-8 to TRBJ1-6; D call uncertain. The CDR3 sequence is 18 residues long. Germline CDR1 is SGHTS and CDR2 is YDEGEE. Trimming cost V 4 bases and J 10 bases, with 27 bases left between them. As DNA, the CDR3 is TGTGCCAGCAGCCGAAGGTATCGGCAGGATGGTAGTGGGTCACCCCTCCACTTT. Protein product: CASSRRYRQDGSGSPLHF. Drawing the rest from reference TRBV5-8 and TRBJ1-6, the complete variable domain is EAGVTQSPTHLIKTRGQQATLRCSPISGHTSVYWYQQALGLGLQFLLWYDEGEERNRGNFPPRFSGRQFPNYSSELNVNALELEDSALYLCASSRRYRQDGSGSPLHFGNGTRLTVT.

The V and J genes are TRBV5-1 and TRBJ2-1, with 15 bases fitting TRBD2. This CDR3 contains 15 residues. Germline V CDR1 and CDR2: SGHRS, YFSETQ. The trim removed 2 bases at V and 10 bases at J, leaving 4 bases unmatched. CDR3 region: CASSFTGTSGGEQFF. CDR3 nucleotide sequence: TGCGCCAGCAGCTTTACCGGGACTAGCGGGGGGGAGCAGTTCTTC.

This sequence joins TRBV19 and TRBJ1-5; tentative D call: TRBD1 (5 bases). The CDR3 length is 13 residues. V dropped 5 bases and J dropped 8 bases, with 13 bases sitting between them. Germline V lookup: CDR1 LNHDA, CDR2 SQIVND (reference sequence). CDR3 bases: TGTGCCAGTAGTTCCCTTTCGGGGGAGCCCCAGCATTTT. It encodes CASSSLSGEPQHF.

This clone has only one observation. This chain uses TRBV28 with TRBJ1-2; D call uncertain. CDR1 is MDHEN, CDR2 SYDVKM, per germline. The CDR3 sequence is 14 residues long. V shed 10 bases and J shed 0 bases, with 15 bases lying between them. The CDR3 sequence is CATRLGTTNYGYTF. For the CDR3, the DNA is TGTGCCACCCGCCTGGGCACTACTAACTATGGCTACACCTTC.

The chain recombines TRBV5-4 with TRBJ2-2; the D gene is possibly TRBD2 (6 bases). With 4 bases removed from V and 7 bases from J, the gap between germline ends came to 17 bases. Germline loops: CDR1 SGHNT, CDR2 YYREEE (reference sequence). CDR3 length: 15 amino acids. CDR3 coding DNA: TGTGCCAGCAGCCCCATGCTAGCGAGGGGCGGGGAGCTGTTTTTT. Translation: CASSPMLARGGELFF.

This CDR3 reads CARSASGGDRRSGVQYF. As DNA, the CDR3 is TGTGCCAGAAGCGCGAGTGGGGGGGACAGGCGGTCTGGGGTCCAGTACTTC. The rearrangement uses TRBV7-5 and TRBJ2-5; the D call TRBD1 from the table was never checked on the DNA. TRBV7-5 is a pseudogene locus. This CDR3 spans 17 amino acids.

The V call is TRBV24-1, the J call TRBJ2-2; D is undetermined. The CDR3 extends over 12 amino acids. V lost 1 base and J 6 bases, leaving 2 bases between the germline ends. Germline values: CDR1 KGHDR, CDR2 SFDVKD. CDR3 sequence reads: CATSDFSGELFF. CDR3 bases: TGTGCCACCAGTGATTTTTCCGGGGAGCTGTTTTTT.

This clone was recorded once. This chain joins TRBV18 and TRBJ1-2, with 10 bases lining up with TRBD1. The germline V gene encodes CDR1 KGHSH and CDR2 LQKENI. The CDR3 covers 13 residues. Unmatched junction bases numbered 5, after V lost 6 bases and J lost 7 bases. The CDR3 DNA reads as TGTGCCAGCTCGTCGGGACAGGGGAGTGGCTACACCTTC. It yields the protein CASSSGQGSGYTF.

The chain uses TRBV6-5 and TRBJ2-3; no reliable D call. The V gene lost 8 bases and the J gene lost 6 bases, with 12 bases spanning the gap. Per germline, CDR1 MNHEY and CDR2 SVGAGI. CDR3 size: 12 residues. The CDR3: CASGSPPDTQYF. The CDR3 bases are TGTGCCAGCGGTTCCCCCCCGGATACGCAGTATTTT.